Each of the 17 T cell receptor beta chains below was sequenced from the same sample in a study of blood T cell repertoires in COVID-19. The table came from immunoSEQ multiplex PCR; TCRdb's copy has only in-frame clones and leaves some out. The table records roughly 91,000 clones, approximately 78% of them present only once. The specimen sequenced was peripheral blood. These receptors all come from a woman at least 80 years old with acute or convalescent COVID-19.

V gene TRBV27 combines with J gene TRBJ2-7; TRBD1 matches at 11 bases. The length of the CDR3 is 15 residues. In germline, CDR1 is MNHEY, CDR2 SMNVEV (reference sequence). The ends lost 5 bases at V and 6 bases at J; junction bases unmatched: 9. The CDR3 sequence: CASSPGTGGFGEQYF. CDR3 DNA: TGTGCCAGCAGTCCTGGGACAGGGGGTTTTGGCGAGCAGTACTTC.

The chain is built from TRBV27 and TRBJ1-1; 7 bases agree with TRBD1. CDR1 is MNHEY and CDR2 is SMNVEV in the germline V gene (reference sequence). V dropped 4 bases and J dropped 1; count of bases not matched to a gene: 3. The CDR3 runs to 14 residues. This CDR3 is CASSYRDRNTEAFF. The CDR3 DNA reads TGTGCCAGCAGTTATAGGGACAGGAACACTGAAGCTTTCTTT.

The chain links TRBV5-1 to TRBJ2-3, with a tentative D call TRBD2 (6 bases). The ends were cut back, 4 bases at V and 4 bases at J, with 16 bases in the middle. Germline V lookup: CDR1 SGHRS, CDR2 YFSETQ. This CDR3 is built from 15 residues. CDR3 sequence reads: CASSRGTGGADTQYF. The CDR3 nucleotides read TGCGCCAGCAGCCGGGGGACCGGAGGGGCAGATACGCAGTATTTT.

The chain has TRBV11-3 and TRBJ2-1; 14 bases agree with TRBD2. CDR1 is SGHNT and CDR2 is YENEEA in the germline V gene. The CDR3 covers 16 residues. The junction had 8 bases not matched to a gene; V was cut back by 5 bases and J by 8 bases. CDR3 loop: CASSHGLAGGLDEQFF. The CDR3 DNA sequence: TGTGCCAGCAGCCATGGACTAGCGGGGGGCCTGGATGAGCAGTTCTTC.

This clone was picked up one time. The chain recombines TRBV19 with TRBJ1-4; D gene uncertain. This CDR3 spans 10 amino acids. V dropped 8 bases and J dropped 11 bases, with 9 bases sitting between them. The V gene's germline CDR1 is LNHDA and CDR2 SQIVND (reference sequence). This CDR3 is CASETGKLFF. Here the CDR3 DNA reads TGTGCCAGTGAGACTGGGAAACTGTTTTTT.

The V gene is TRBV18, the J gene TRBJ2-7; 14 nucleotides agree with TRBD2. Germline trimming cut 2 bases from V and 5 bases from J; bases unmatched to any gene: 2. The CDR3 consists of 15 residues. Germline CDR1 reads KGHSH; CDR2 reads LQKENI. The CDR3: CASSPGGLAGDEQYF. CDR3 bases: TGTGCCAGCTCACCAGGGGGACTAGCGGGAGACGAGCAGTACTTC.

This chain links TRBV2 with TRBJ2-3; 14 bases align to TRBD2. V lost 6 bases to trimming and J lost 1 base; unmatched junction nucleotides: 6. Germline CDR1 reads SNHLY; CDR2 reads FYNNEI. The CDR3 has 17 amino acids. CDR3 residues: CASRTSGGVGGTDTQYF. The CDR3 coding sequence is TGTGCCAGCAGGACTAGCGGGGGGGTAGGAGGCACAGATACGCAGTATTTT. Supplemented by reference TRBV2 and TRBJ2-3, the full variable domain reads EPEVTQTPSHQVTQMGQEVILRCVPISNHLYFYWYRQILGQKVEFLVSFYNNEISEKSEIFDDQFSVERPDGSNFTLKIRSTKLEDSAMYFCASRTSGGVGGTDTQYFGPGTRLTVL.

V and J are TRBV5-1 and TRBJ2-7; D unclear. CDR3 length: 13 residues. V lost 0 bases to trimming and J lost 4 bases, with 8 bases between them. Germline values: CDR1 SGHRS, CDR2 YFSETQ. Written as DNA, the CDR3 is TGCGCCAGCAGCTTGGGCGCCCTTTACGAGCAGTACTTC. Protein: CASSLGALYEQYF.

This sequence joins TRBV5-4 and TRBJ2-1; the D is unclear. Trimming took off 3 bases at V and 5 bases at J, with 3 bases between the two ends. CDR1 is SGHNT, CDR2 YYREEE, per germline (reference sequence). This CDR3 spans 11 amino acids. The CDR3 DNA reads as TGTGCCAGCAGCTCGGACAATGAGCAGTTCTTC. It yields the protein CASSSDNEQFF.

V usage is TRBV14 and J usage is TRBJ2-7, with 7 bases identical to TRBD1. The germline CDR1 and CDR2 sequences are SGHDN and FVKESK. The CDR3 is made up of 15 amino acids. The J segment lost 4 bases and the V segment lost 7 bases, leaving 13 bases of the junction unmatched. In nucleotides, the CDR3 is TGTGCCAGCAAGGGGGCAGGGGATTTGTCATACGAGCAGTACTTC. This gives the protein CASKGAGDLSYEQYF.

V usage is TRBV5-4 and J usage is TRBJ1-2; D not resolved. There are 15 residues in the CDR3. In germline, CDR1 is SGHNT, CDR2 YYREEE (reference sequence). V gave up 4 bases and J gave up 14 bases, with 27 bases separating them. This chain's CDR3 is CASSPQEAEGSVRTF. The CDR3 region has the DNA TGTGCCAGCAGCCCACAAGAAGCGGAGGGCTCGGTCAGAACCTTC.

The rearrangement uses TRBV14 and TRBJ2-2; D ambiguous. The germline V and J ends were trimmed by 4 bases and 7 bases, with 10 bases remaining between them. The CDR3 spans 13 residues. Germline CDR1 is SGHDN and CDR2 is FVKESK. This CDR3 is CASSRALGGELFF. The CDR3 nucleotides read TGTGCCAGCAGCCGGGCATTGGGCGGGGAGCTGTTTTTT. The complete variable domain, with remaining parts taken from reference TRBV14 and TRBJ2-2, reads EAGVTQFPSHSVIEKGQTVTLRCDPISGHDNLYWYRRVMGKEIKFLLHFVKESKQDESGMPNNRFLAERTGGTYSTLKVQPAELEDSGVYFCASSRALGGELFFGEGSRLTVL.

V gene TRBV10-3 combines with J gene TRBJ2-5, with a possible D match to TRBD1 (6 bases). Germline-derived CDR1 and CDR2 are ENHRY and SYGVKD. This CDR3 is 12 amino acids long. The germline V and J ends were trimmed by 8 bases and 5 bases, with 12 bases remaining between them. The CDR3 nucleotides read TGTGCCATCGGAGAGGGGGTGGAGACCCAGTACTTC. It specifies CAIGEGVETQYF.

The V gene is TRBV5-4, the J gene TRBJ1-1; 8 nucleotides align to TRBD1. This CDR3 is 16 amino acids long. Germline loops: CDR1 SGHNT, CDR2 YYREEE (reference sequence). The J segment lost 4 bases and the V segment lost 4 bases, leaving 12 bases of the junction unmatched. CDR3 amino acids: CASSTPQGGDATEAFF. CDR3 DNA sequence: TGTGCCAGCAGCACTCCACAGGGGGGTGATGCCACTGAAGCTTTCTTT.

The V and J genes are TRBV27 and TRBJ1-2; D remains unclear. CDR1 is MNHEY and CDR2 is SMNVEV in the germline V gene (reference sequence). V was trimmed by 2 bases and J by 4 bases, leaving 17 bases between them. The CDR3 contains 16 residues. This chain's CDR3 is CASSLKGGQVGYGYTF. CDR3 nucleotides: TGTGCCAGCAGTTTAAAAGGCGGGCAGGTGGGCTATGGCTACACCTTC.

The chain is built from TRBV27 and TRBJ1-2; 8 bases line up with TRBD1. Trimming took 3 bases from V and 2 from J; bases not matched to a gene: 11. This CDR3 is 17 amino acids long. The germline CDR1 and CDR2 sequences are MNHEY and SMNVEV (reference sequence). CDR3: CASSFRPRTGGNYGYTF. CDR3 DNA sequence: TGTGCCAGCAGTTTCCGGCCGCGAACAGGGGGAAACTATGGCTACACCTTC.

The chain employs TRBV10-3 and TRBJ2-5, with 7 bases matching TRBD1. Germline lookup yields CDR1 ENHRY and CDR2 SYGVKD. CDR3 length equals 13 residues. V lost 4 bases, J lost 2 bases, and 1 base stayed unmatched. The CDR3: CAISGGQQETQYF. The CDR3 DNA reads as TGTGCCATCAGTGGGGGACAGCAAGAGACCCAGTACTTC.